This note documents a single T cell receptor (beta chain) sequence. This entry is derived from a study of tumor-infiltrating lymphocytes in oesophageal squamous cell carcinoma. TCRdb redid the calling of the PCR reads with MiXCR, one entry per CDR3 protein. The data contain around 12,000 distinct CDR3 sequences, 52% of them singletons. Germline lookup yields CDR1 MNHNY and CDR2 SVGAGI (reference sequence). The CDR3 covers 16 residues. The TCR sequence derives from a female donor with esophageal squamous cell carcinoma. Sequencing input: esophageal tumor tissue. J is TRBJ2-1 and V is TRBV6-6; D tentatively fits TRBD1 or TRBD2 (5 bases each). The J call may be mistaken, given a closer DNA end match to TRBJ2-7. CDR3 sequence: CASSYSKGRRSDEQYF. DNA of the CDR3: TGTGCCAGCAGTTACTCTAAGGGACGGAGATCGGACGAGCAGTACTTC.